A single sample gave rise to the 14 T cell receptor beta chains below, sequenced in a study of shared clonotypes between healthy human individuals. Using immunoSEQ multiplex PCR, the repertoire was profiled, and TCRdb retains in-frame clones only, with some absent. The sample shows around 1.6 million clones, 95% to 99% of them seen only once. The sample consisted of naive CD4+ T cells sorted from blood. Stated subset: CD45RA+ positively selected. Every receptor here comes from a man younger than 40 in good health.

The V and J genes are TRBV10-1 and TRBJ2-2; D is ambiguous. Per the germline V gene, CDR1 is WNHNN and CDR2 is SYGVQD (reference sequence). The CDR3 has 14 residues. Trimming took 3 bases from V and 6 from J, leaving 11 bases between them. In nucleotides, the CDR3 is TGCGCCAGCAGTGATGGTGAAGTACCCGGGGAGCTGTTTTTT. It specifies CASSDGEVPGELFF.

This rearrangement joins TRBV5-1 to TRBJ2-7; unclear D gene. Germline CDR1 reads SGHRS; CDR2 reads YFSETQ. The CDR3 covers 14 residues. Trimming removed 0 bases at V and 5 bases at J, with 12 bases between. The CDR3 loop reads CASSLEGKVNEQYF. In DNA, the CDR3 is TGCGCCAGCAGCTTGGAGGGCAAAGTCAACGAGCAGTACTTC. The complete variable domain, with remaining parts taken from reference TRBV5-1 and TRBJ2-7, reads KAGVTQTPRYLIKTRGQQVTLSCSPISGHRSVSWYQQTPGQGLQFLFEYFSETQRNKGNFPGRFSGRQFSNSRSEMNVSTLELGDSALYLCASSLEGKVNEQYFGPGTRLTVT.

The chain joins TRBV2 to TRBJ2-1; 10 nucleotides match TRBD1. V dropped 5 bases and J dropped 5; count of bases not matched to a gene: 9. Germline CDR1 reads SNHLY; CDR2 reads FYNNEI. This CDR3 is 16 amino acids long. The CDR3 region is CASSTFRDRGHNEQFF. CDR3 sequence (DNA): TGTGCCAGCAGTACCTTCCGGGACAGGGGTCACAATGAGCAGTTCTTC. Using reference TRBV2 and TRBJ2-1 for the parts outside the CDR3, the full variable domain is EPEVTQTPSHQVTQMGQEVILRCVPISNHLYFYWYRQILGQKVEFLVSFYNNEISEKSEIFDDQFSVERPDGSNFTLKIRSTKLEDSAMYFCASSTFRDRGHNEQFFGPGTRLTVL.

CDR3 protein: CASSFGQLGSGNTIYF. The DNA for the CDR3 is TGTGCCAGCAGCTTCGGACAGTTGGGCTCTGGAAACACCATATATTTT. The chain recombines TRBV7-6 with TRBJ1-3; TRBD1 might be the D (6 bases). This CDR3 contains 16 residues. Trimming took off 3 bases at V and 0 bases at J, with 12 bases between the two ends. Germline CDR1 reads SGHVS; CDR2 reads FNYEAQ.

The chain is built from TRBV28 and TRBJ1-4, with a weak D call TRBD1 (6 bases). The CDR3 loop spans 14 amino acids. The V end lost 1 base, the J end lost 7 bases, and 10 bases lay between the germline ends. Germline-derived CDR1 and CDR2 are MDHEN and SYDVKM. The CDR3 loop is CASSLSGGIEKLFF. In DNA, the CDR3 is TGTGCCAGCAGTTTATCCGGGGGCATTGAAAAACTGTTTTTT.

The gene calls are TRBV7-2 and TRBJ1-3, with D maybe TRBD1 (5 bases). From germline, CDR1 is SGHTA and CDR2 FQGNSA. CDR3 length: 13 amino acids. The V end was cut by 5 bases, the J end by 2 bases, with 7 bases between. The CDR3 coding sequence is TGTGCCAGCAGCCGGGGGGCTGGAAACACCATATATTTT. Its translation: CASSRGAGNTIYF.

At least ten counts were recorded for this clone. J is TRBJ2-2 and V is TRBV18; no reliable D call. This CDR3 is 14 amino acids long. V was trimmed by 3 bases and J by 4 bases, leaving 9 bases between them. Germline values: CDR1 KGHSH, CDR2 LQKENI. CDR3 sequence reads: CASSPNTATGELFF. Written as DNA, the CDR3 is TGTGCCAGCTCACCTAATACAGCCACCGGGGAGCTGTTTTTT.

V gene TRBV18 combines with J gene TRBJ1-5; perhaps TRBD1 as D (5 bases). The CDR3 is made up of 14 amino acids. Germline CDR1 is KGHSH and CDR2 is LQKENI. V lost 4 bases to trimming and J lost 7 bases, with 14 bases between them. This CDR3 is CASSRLAQGQPQHF. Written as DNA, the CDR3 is TGTGCCAGCTCACGACTGGCTCAGGGCCAGCCCCAGCATTTT.

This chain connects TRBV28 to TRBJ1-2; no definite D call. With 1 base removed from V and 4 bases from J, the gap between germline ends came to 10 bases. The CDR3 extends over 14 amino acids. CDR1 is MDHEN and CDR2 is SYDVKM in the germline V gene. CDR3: CASSLSVEFYGYTF. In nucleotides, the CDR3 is TGTGCCAGCAGTTTATCGGTGGAATTCTATGGCTACACCTTC.

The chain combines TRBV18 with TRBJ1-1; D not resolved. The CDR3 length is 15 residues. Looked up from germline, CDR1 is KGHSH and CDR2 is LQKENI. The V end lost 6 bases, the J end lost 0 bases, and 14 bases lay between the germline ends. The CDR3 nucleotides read TGTGCCAGCTCCCTTAGGGCCGGCCTGAACACTGAAGCTTTCTTT. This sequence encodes CASSLRAGLNTEAFF.

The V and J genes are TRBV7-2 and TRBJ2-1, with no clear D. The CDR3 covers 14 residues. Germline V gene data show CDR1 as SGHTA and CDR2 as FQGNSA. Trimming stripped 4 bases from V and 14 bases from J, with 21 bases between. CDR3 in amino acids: CASSSTSQNPYEFF. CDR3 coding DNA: TGTGCCAGCAGCTCAACGTCTCAGAACCCCTATGAGTTCTTC. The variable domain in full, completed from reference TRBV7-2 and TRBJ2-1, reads GAGVSQSPSNKVTEKGKDVELRCDPISGHTALYWYRQSLGQGLEFLIYFQGNSAPDKSGLPSDRFSAERTGGSVSTLTIQRTQQEDSAVYLCASSSTSQNPYEFFGPGTRLTVL.

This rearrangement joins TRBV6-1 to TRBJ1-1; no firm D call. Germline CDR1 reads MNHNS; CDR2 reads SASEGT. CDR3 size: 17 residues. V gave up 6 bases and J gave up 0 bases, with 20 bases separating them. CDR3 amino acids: CASSERPQLLMNTEAFF. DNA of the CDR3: TGTGCCAGCAGCGAAAGGCCGCAGTTACTAATGAACACTGAAGCTTTCTTT.

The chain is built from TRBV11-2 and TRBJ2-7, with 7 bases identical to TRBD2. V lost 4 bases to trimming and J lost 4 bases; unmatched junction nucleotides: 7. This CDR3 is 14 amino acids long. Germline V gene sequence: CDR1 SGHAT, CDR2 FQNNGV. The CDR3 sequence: CASSSILAWYEQYF. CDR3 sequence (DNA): TGTGCCAGCAGCTCCATACTAGCGTGGTACGAGCAGTACTTC. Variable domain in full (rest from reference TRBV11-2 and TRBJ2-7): EAGVAQSPRYKIIEKRQSVAFWCNPISGHATLYWYQQILGQGPKLLIQFQNNGVVDDSQLPKDRFSAERLKGVDSTLKIQPAKLEDSAVYLCASSSILAWYEQYFGPGTRLTVT.

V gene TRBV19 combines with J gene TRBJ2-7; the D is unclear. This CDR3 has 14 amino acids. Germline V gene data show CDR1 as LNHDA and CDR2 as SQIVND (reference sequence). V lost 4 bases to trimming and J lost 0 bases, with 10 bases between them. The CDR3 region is CASSRAGLSYEQYF. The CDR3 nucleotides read TGTGCCAGTAGTAGGGCCGGCCTCTCCTACGAGCAGTACTTC.